The subject of this entry is one TCR beta chain. The sample comes from a study of blood T cell repertoires in COVID-19. Study in general: There were acute and convalescent COVID-19 samples, and they came from the United States, Italy and Spain.

Measured with immunoSEQ multiplex PCR; TCRdb has only the in-frame clones, and not every one. The sample consists of 15,000 to 20,000 clones, approximately 90% of them appearing once. In assigning cohorts, the study relied on participant-reported clinical history. Trimming took 2 bases from V and 1 from J; bases not matched to a gene: 9. The CDR3 runs to 17 residues. CDR1 is MRHNA and CDR2 is SNTAGT in the germline V gene. This clonotype was sampled from a woman aged 30 to 39 who had recovered from COVID-19. Sequencing was done on a sample of PBMCs or T cells enriched from blood (not recorded which). The chain carries TRBV6-4 and TRBJ1-1, with 8 bases lining up with TRBD1. The CDR3 coding sequence is TGTGCCAGCAGTGACCATACCCTCGGACAGGGGAACACTGAAGCTTTCTTT. The encoded protein is CASSDHTLGQGNTEAFF.